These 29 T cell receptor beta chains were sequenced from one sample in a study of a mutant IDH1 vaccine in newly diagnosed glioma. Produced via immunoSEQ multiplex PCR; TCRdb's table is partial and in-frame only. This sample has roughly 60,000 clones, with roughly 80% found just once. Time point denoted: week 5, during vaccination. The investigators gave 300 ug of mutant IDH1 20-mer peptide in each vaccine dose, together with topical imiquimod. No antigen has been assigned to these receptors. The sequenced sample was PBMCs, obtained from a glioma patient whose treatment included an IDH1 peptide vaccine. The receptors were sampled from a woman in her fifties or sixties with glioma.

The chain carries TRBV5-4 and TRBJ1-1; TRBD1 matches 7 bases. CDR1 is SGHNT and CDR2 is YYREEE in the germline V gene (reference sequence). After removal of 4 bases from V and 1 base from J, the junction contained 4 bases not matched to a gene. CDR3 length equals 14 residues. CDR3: CASSQDRWNTEAFF. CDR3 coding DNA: TGTGCCAGCAGCCAGGACAGGTGGAACACTGAAGCTTTCTTT. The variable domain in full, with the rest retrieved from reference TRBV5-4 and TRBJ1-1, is ETGVTQSPTHLIKTRGQQVTLRCSSQSGHNTVSWYQQALGQGPQFIFQYYREEENGRGNFPPRFSGLQFPNYSSELNVNALELDDSALYLCASSQDRWNTEAFFGQGTRLTVV.

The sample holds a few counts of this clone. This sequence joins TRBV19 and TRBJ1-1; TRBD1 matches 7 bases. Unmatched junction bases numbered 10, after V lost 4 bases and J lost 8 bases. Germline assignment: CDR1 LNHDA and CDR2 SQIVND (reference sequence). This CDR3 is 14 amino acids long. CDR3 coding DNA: TGTGCCAGTAGTACGACGGGACAGCGTCCCGAAGCTTTCTTT. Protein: CASSTTGQRPEAFF.

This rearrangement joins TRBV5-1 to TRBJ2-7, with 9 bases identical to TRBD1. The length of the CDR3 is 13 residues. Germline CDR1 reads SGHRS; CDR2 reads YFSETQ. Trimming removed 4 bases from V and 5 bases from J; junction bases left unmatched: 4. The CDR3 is CASSRDRADEQYF. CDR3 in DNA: TGCGCCAGCAGCCGGGACAGGGCGGACGAGCAGTACTTC.

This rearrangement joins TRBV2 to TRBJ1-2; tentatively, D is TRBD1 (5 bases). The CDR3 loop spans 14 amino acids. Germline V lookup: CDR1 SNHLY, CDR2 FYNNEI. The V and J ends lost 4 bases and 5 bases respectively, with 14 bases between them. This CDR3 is CASSGGLGTYGYTF. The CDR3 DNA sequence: TGTGCCAGCAGTGGCGGACTCGGGACGTATGGCTACACCTTC.

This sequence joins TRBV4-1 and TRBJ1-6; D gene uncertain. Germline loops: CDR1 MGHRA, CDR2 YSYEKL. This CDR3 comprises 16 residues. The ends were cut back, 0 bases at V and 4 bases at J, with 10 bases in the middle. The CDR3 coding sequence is TGCGCCAGCAGCCAAGATCGCGGCAGGTATAATTCACCCCTCCACTTT. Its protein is CASSQDRGRYNSPLHF.

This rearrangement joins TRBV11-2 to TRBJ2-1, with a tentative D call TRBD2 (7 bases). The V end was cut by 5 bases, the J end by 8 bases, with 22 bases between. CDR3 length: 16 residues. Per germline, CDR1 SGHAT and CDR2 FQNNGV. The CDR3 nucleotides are TGTGCCAGCAGCCCCCCCGGGGGCGGGGGTTCTGATGAGCAGTTCTTC. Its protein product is CASSPPGGGGSDEQFF.

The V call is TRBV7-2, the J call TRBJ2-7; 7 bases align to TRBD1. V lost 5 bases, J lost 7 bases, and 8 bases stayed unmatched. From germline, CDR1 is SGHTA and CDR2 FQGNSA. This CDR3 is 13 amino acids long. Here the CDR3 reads CASSLGQAFEQYF. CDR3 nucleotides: TGTGCCAGCAGCCTCGGACAGGCGTTTGAGCAGTACTTC.

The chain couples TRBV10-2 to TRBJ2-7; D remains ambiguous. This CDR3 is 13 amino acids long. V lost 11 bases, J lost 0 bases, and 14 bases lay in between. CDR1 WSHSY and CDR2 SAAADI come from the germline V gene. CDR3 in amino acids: CAVKDGPSYEQYF. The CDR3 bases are TGCGCCGTTAAGGACGGCCCCTCCTACGAGCAGTACTTC.

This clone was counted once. This CDR3 is CASSRLPGDYSYNEQFF. CDR3 nucleotide sequence: TGCGCCAGCAGCCGTCTACCAGGGGACTACTCCTACAATGAGCAGTTCTTC. The genes are TRBV5-1 and TRBJ2-1, with D tentatively TRBD2 (7 bases). Trimming removed 4 bases at V and 0 bases at J, with 17 bases between. Germline values: CDR1 SGHRS, CDR2 YFSETQ. The CDR3 is 17 residues long.

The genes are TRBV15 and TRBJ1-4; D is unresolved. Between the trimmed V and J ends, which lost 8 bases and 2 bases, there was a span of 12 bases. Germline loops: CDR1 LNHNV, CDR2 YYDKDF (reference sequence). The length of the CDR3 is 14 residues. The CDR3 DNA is TGTGCCACCTCATCCGTGGGTACTAATGAAAAACTGTTTTTT. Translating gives CATSSVGTNEKLFF.

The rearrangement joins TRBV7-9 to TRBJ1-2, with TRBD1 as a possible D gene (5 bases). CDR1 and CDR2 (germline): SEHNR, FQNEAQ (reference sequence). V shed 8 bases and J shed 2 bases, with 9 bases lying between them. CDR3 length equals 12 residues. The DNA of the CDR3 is TGTGCCAGCTCCGGGGGGAACTATGGCTACACCTTC. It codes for CASSGGNYGYTF.

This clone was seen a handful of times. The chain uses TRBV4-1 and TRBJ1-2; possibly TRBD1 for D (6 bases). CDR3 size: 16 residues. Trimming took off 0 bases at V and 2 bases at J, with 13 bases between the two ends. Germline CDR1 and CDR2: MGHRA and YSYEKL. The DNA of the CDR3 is TGCGCCAGCAGCCAAGATCTAGGAACAGGGAACTATGGCTACACCTTC. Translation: CASSQDLGTGNYGYTF.

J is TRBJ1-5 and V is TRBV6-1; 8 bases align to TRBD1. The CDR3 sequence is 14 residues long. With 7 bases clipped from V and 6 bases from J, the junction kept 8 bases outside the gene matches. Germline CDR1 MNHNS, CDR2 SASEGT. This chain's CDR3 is CASTPDRGAQPQHF. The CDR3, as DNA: TGTGCCAGCACCCCCGACAGGGGCGCTCAGCCCCAGCATTTT.

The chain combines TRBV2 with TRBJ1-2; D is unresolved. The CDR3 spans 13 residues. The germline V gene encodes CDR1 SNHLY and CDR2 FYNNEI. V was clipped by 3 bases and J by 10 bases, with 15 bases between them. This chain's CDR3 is CASSDGSIRDYTF. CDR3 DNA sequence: TGTGCCAGCAGTGACGGGTCCATTCGGGACTACACCTTC.

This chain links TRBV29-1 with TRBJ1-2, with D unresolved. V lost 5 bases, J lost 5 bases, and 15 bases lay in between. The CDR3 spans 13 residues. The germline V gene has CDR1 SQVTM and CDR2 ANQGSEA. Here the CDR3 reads CSVLGPGMYGYTF. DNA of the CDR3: TGCAGCGTTCTGGGTCCTGGGATGTATGGCTACACCTTC. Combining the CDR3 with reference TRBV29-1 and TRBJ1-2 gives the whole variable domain SAVISQKPSRDICQRGTSLTIQCQVDSQVTMMFWYRQQPGQSLTLIATANQGSEATYESGFVIDKFPISRPNLTFSTLTVSNMSPEDSSIYLCSVLGPGMYGYTFGSGTRLTVV.

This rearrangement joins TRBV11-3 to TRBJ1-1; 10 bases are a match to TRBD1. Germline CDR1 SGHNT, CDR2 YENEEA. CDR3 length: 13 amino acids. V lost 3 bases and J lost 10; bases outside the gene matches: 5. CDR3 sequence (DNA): TGTGCCAGCAGCTTTGGGACAGGGGCGGGAGCTTTCTTT. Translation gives CASSFGTGAGAFF.

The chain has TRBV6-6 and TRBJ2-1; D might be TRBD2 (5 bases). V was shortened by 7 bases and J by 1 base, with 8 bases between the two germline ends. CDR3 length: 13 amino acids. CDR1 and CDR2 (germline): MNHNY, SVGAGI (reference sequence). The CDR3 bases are TGTGCCAGCACCCTAGCTTCCTACAATGAGCAGTTCTTC. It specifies CASTLASYNEQFF.

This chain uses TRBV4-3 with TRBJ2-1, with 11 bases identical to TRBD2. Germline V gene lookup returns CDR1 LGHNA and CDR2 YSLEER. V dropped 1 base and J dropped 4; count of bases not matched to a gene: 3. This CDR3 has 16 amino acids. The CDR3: CASSQVAGGLYNEQFF. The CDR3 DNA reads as TGCGCCAGCAGCCAAGTAGCGGGGGGGCTTTACAATGAGCAGTTCTTC.

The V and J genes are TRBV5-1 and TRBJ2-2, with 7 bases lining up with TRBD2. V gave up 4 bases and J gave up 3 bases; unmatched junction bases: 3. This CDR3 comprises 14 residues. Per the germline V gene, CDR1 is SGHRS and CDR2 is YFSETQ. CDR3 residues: CASSRDYYTGELFF. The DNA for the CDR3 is TGCGCCAGCAGCCGGGACTATTACACCGGGGAGCTGTTTTTT. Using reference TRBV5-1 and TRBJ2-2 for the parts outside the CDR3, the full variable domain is KAGVTQTPRYLIKTRGQQVTLSCSPISGHRSVSWYQQTPGQGLQFLFEYFSETQRNKGNFPGRFSGRQFSNSRSEMNVSTLELGDSALYLCASSRDYYTGELFFGEGSRLTVL.

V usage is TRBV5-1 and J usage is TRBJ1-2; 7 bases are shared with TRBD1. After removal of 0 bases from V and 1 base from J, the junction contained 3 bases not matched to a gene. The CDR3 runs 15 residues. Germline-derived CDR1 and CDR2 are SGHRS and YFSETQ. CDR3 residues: CASSLGQGDNYGYTF. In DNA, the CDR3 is TGCGCCAGCAGCTTGGGTCAGGGGGATAACTATGGCTACACCTTC.

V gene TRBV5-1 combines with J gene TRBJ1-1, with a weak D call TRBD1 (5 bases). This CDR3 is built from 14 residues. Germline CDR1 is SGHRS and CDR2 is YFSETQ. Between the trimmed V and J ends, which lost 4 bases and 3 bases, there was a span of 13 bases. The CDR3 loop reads CASSPDGGDTEAFF. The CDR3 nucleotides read TGCGCCAGCAGCCCCGACGGGGGGGACACTGAAGCTTTCTTT.

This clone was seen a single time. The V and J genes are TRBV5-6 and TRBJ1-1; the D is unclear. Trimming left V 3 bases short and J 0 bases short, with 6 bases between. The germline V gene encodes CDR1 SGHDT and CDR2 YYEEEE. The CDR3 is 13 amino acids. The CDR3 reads CASSSLMNTEAFF. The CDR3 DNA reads TGTGCCAGCAGCTCCTTAATGAACACTGAAGCTTTCTTT.

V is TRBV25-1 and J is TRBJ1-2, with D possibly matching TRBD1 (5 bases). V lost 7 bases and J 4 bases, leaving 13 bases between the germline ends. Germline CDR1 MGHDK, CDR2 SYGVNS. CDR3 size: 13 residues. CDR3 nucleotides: TGTGCCAGCATCCAGGGCCCGGGCTATGGCTACACCTTC. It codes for CASIQGPGYGYTF.

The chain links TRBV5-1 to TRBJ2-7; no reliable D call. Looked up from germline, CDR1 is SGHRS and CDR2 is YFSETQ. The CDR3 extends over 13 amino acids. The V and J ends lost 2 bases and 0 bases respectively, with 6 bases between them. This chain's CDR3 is CASSFTVSYEQYF. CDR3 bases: TGCGCCAGCAGCTTTACAGTCTCCTACGAGCAGTACTTC.

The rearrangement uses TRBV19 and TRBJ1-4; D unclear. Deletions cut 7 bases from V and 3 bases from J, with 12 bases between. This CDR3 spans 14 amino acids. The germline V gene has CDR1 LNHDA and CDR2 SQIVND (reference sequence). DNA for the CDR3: TGTGCCAGTACCAGGATAGGCCCTAATGAAAAACTGTTTTTT. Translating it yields CASTRIGPNEKLFF.

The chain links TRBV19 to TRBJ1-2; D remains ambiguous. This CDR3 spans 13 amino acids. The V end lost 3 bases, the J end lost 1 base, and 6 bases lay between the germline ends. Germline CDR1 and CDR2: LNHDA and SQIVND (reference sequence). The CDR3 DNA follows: TGTGCCAGTAGTATGGAGGGTAACTATGGCTACACCTTC. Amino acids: CASSMEGNYGYTF.

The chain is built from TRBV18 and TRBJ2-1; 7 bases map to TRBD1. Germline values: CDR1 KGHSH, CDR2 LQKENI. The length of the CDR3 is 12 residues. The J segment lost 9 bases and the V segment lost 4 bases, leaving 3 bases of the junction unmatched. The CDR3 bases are TGTGCCAGCTCACGACAGGGCACTGAGCAGTTCTTC. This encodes CASSRQGTEQFF. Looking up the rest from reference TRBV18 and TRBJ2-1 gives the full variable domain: NAGVMQNPRHLVRRRGQEARLRCSPMKGHSHVYWYRQLPEEGLKFMVYLQKENIIDESGMPKERFSAEFPKEGPSILRIQQVVRGDSAAYFCASSRQGTEQFFGPGTRLTVL.

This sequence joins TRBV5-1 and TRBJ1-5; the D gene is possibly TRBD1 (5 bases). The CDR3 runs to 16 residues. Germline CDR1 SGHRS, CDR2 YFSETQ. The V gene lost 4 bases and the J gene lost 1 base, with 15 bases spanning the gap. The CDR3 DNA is TGCGCCAGCAGCCCCCGGGGGGTAACGAGCAATCAGCCCCAGCATTTT. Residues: CASSPRGVTSNQPQHF.

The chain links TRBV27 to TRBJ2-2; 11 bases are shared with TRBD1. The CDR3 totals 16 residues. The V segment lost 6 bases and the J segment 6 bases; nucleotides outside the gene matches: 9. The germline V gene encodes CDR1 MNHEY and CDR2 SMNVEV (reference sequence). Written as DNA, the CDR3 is TGTGCCAGCAGGCTCCCCGCGGGACAGGGGGCCGGGGAGCTGTTTTTT. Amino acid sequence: CASRLPAGQGAGELFF.